Each of the 20 T cell receptor beta chains below was sequenced from the same sample in a study of blood T cell repertoires in COVID-19 (dated by TCRdb to the early 2020s). Receptor libraries were prepared by the immunoSEQ multiplex PCR assay. The table was pulled from immuneACCESS by TCRdb, which kept in-frame rearrangements only. Such tables lose some clones; where checked, under half of the loss comes from unresolved V genes, and the rest has no known cause. For this sample there are 30,000 or so clones; 80% to 90% appear just once. The ten most abundant clones make up approximately 3.7% of the sample. The sample was peripheral blood. The origin of the receptors is a man aged 50-59 years with acute or convalescent COVID-19.

The CDR3 sequence: CSASAPGLNSNQPQHF. The CDR3 DNA reads TGCAGTGCTAGTGCCCCCGGACTAAATAGCAATCAGCCCCAGCATTTT. The V gene is TRBV20-1, the J gene TRBJ1-5; no reliable D call. Between the trimmed V and J ends, which lost 3 bases and 0 bases, there was a span of 15 bases. CDR3 length equals 16 residues. Germline CDR1 DFQATT, CDR2 SNEGSKA (reference sequence).

The chain joins TRBV6-5 to TRBJ2-7, with 9 bases lining up with TRBD1. CDR3 size: 14 residues. V was clipped by 7 bases and J by 4 bases; unmatched bases: 8. CDR1 is MNHEY and CDR2 is SVGAGI in the germline V gene. The CDR3 reads CASTSGQGVYEQYF. CDR3 DNA: TGTGCCAGCACCTCGGGACAGGGAGTATACGAGCAGTACTTC.

The chain is built from TRBV27 and TRBJ2-6, with 7 bases matching TRBD2. This CDR3 has 18 amino acids. V was pared by 3 bases and J by 0 bases, with 8 bases of the junction left unmatched. CDR1 and CDR2 from the germline V gene are MNHEY and SMNVEV (reference sequence). As DNA, the CDR3 is TGTGCCAGCAGTTTGAGCGGGGCCCCCCCCTCTGGGGCCAACGTCCTGACTTTC. Encoded protein: CASSLSGAPPSGANVLTF.

This clone was observed once. The CDR3 region has the DNA TGTGCCAGCAGTTTACGAGGGAACGAGCAGTACTTC. Encoded protein: CASSLRGNEQYF. The chain combines TRBV28 with TRBJ2-7; tentative D call: TRBD2 (5 bases). The V gene lost 2 bases and the J gene lost 5 bases, with 7 bases spanning the gap. Germline V gene sequence: CDR1 MDHEN, CDR2 SYDVKM. This CDR3 spans 12 amino acids.

The chain links TRBV18 to TRBJ1-2, with a possible D match to TRBD1 (6 bases). Trimming shortened V by 3 bases and J by 1 base, and 24 bases separated the two germline ends. Germline loops: CDR1 KGHSH, CDR2 LQKENI. This CDR3 contains 19 residues. The CDR3 sequence is CASSPILSLRTVLNYGYTF. The CDR3 DNA sequence: TGTGCCAGCTCACCGATCCTCTCCCTTCGGACAGTACTTAACTATGGCTACACCTTC. Combining the CDR3 with reference TRBV18 and TRBJ1-2 gives the whole variable domain NAGVMQNPRHLVRRRGQEARLRCSPMKGHSHVYWYRQLPEEGLKFMVYLQKENIIDESGMPKERFSAEFPKEGPSILRIQQVVRGDSAAYFCASSPILSLRTVLNYGYTFGSGTRLTVV.

The V gene is TRBV29-1, the J gene TRBJ2-7; 8 positions agree with TRBD2. CDR3 length: 13 residues. V lost 4 bases and J lost 3; bases outside the gene matches: 5. The V gene's germline CDR1 is SQVTM and CDR2 ANQGSEA. The CDR3 spells CSVVASGFYEQYF. CDR3 DNA sequence: TGCAGCGTTGTGGCTAGCGGGTTCTACGAGCAGTACTTC.

This chain connects TRBV11-2 to TRBJ1-4, with a tentative D call TRBD1 (6 bases). V lost 4 bases and J 0 bases, leaving 12 bases between the germline ends. CDR3 length equals 16 residues. Germline lookup yields CDR1 SGHAT and CDR2 FQNNGV. The CDR3 DNA reads TGTGCCAGCAGCTATGGGACACTTGCAACTAATGAAAAACTGTTTTTT. As protein: CASSYGTLATNEKLFF.

J is TRBJ2-1 and V is TRBV7-3; 10 positions match TRBD1. The V and J ends lost 0 bases and 5 bases, in that order; junction bases with no gene match: 10. CDR1 and CDR2 from the germline V gene are SGHTA and FQGTGA. This CDR3 has 18 amino acids. CDR3 amino acids: CASSLTGRGTGVNNEQFF. The CDR3 DNA sequence: TGTGCCAGCAGCTTAACTGGTCGGGGGACAGGGGTCAACAATGAGCAGTTCTTC. Filled out from reference TRBV7-3 and TRBJ2-1, the complete variable domain reads GAGVSQTPSNKVTEKGKYVELRCDPISGHTALYWYRQSLGQGPEFLIYFQGTGAADDSGLPNDRFFAVRPEGSVSTLKIQRTERGDSAVYLCASSLTGRGTGVNNEQFFGPGTRLTVL.

This sequence joins TRBV4-1 and TRBJ1-3; 8 bases are a match to TRBD1. Germline V gene lookup returns CDR1 MGHRA and CDR2 YSYEKL. The ends lost 4 bases at V and 4 bases at J; junction bases unmatched: 3. The CDR3 has 14 residues. Written as DNA, the CDR3 is TGCGCCAGCAGCCTGGACAGGGTGGGAAACACCATATATTTT. Its protein is CASSLDRVGNTIYF.

V and J are TRBV7-8 and TRBJ1-5; no reliable D call. The V gene's germline CDR1 is SGHVS and CDR2 FQNEAQ. V gave up 5 bases and J gave up 4 bases, with 12 bases separating them. The CDR3 loop spans 14 amino acids. The CDR3 DNA reads TGTGCCAGCAGCCCCTGGGCAGGAAATCAGCCCCAGCATTTT. Protein: CASSPWAGNQPQHF.

This sequence joins TRBV5-4 and TRBJ2-7; D is perhaps TRBD2 (6 bases). The length of the CDR3 is 12 residues. V gave up 4 bases and J gave up 6 bases, with 11 bases separating them. Germline V gene data show CDR1 as SGHNT and CDR2 as YYREEE (reference sequence). DNA of the CDR3: TGTGCCAGCAGCCTCGGGACTCCCGAGCAGTACTTC. Translated, it gives CASSLGTPEQYF.

The chain has TRBV6-5 and TRBJ1-1; the match to TRBD1 covers 9 bases. Germline lookup yields CDR1 MNHEY and CDR2 SVGAGI. This CDR3 spans 14 amino acids. Trimming took 5 bases from V and 8 from J; bases not matched to a gene: 9. The CDR3 reads CASSLDRGGREAFF. As DNA, the CDR3 is TGTGCCAGCAGTCTTGACAGGGGGGGTAGAGAAGCTTTCTTT.

The chain is built from TRBV7-9 and TRBJ1-6, with 7 positions matching TRBD1. Per germline, CDR1 SEHNR and CDR2 FQNEAQ (reference sequence). The CDR3 length is 13 residues. V lost 10 bases and J lost 7; bases outside the gene matches: 7. This chain's CDR3 is CAISQGPNSPLHF. In nucleotides, the CDR3 is TGTGCCATTTCACAGGGGCCGAATTCACCCCTCCACTTT.

The genes are TRBV28 and TRBJ2-7, with D perhaps matching TRBD1 (6 bases). The CDR3 covers 12 residues. V lost 5 bases to trimming and J lost 6 bases, with 11 bases between them. From germline, CDR1 is MDHEN and CDR2 SYDVKM. This CDR3 is CASSINRVEQYF. The CDR3 DNA is TGTGCCAGCAGTATAAACAGGGTCGAGCAGTACTTC.

The chain combines TRBV18 with TRBJ1-5, with D possibly TRBD1 on 5 matching bases. CDR3 length equals 15 residues. Germline-derived CDR1 and CDR2 are KGHSH and LQKENI. Trimming shortened V by 6 bases and J by 7 bases, and 19 bases separated the two germline ends. The CDR3 spells CASSTGVGAGQPQHF. The CDR3 DNA reads as TGTGCCAGCTCGACCGGAGTGGGCGCAGGGCAGCCCCAGCATTTT.

The J gene is TRBJ2-4, the V gene TRBV19; 9 nucleotides line up with TRBD1. The V segment lost 2 bases and the J segment 9 bases; nucleotides outside the gene matches: 8. This CDR3 comprises 15 residues. Germline V lookup: CDR1 LNHDA, CDR2 SQIVND (reference sequence). CDR3 DNA: TGTGCCAGTAGTATAACACCGACAGGGGGAGTCATTCAGTACTTC. Translated: CASSITPTGGVIQYF. Using reference TRBV19 and TRBJ2-4 for the parts outside the CDR3, the full variable domain is DGGITQSPKYLFRKEGQNVTLSCEQNLNHDAMYWYRQDPGQGLRLIYYSQIVNDFQKGDIAEGYSVSREKKESFPLTVTSAQKNPTAFYLCASSITPTGGVIQYFGAGTRLSVL.

The gene calls are TRBV6-5 and TRBJ1-3; D call uncertain. The germline V gene encodes CDR1 MNHEY and CDR2 SVGAGI. V was trimmed by 5 bases and J by 2 bases, leaving 7 bases between them. This CDR3 has 13 residues. The CDR3 loop is CASSQITGNTIYF. CDR3 bases: TGTGCCAGCAGTCAGATTACTGGAAACACCATATATTTT.

The chain recombines TRBV6-5 with TRBJ1-2; D unresolved. CDR3 length: 11 amino acids. The germline V and J ends were trimmed by 6 bases and 4 bases, with 6 bases remaining between them. Germline CDR1 MNHEY, CDR2 SVGAGI. The CDR3 is CASRQSYGYTF. For the CDR3, the DNA is TGTGCCAGCAGACAGAGCTATGGCTACACCTTC.

V and J are TRBV6-2 or TRBV6-3 and TRBJ2-1; TRBD1 matches at 10 bases. Germline assignment: CDR1 MNHEY and CDR2 SVGEGT. The CDR3 runs to 18 residues. V gave up 2 bases and J gave up 5 bases; unmatched junction bases: 12. The DNA of the CDR3 is TGTGCCAGCAGTTACCGGCCCGGGACAGGGGTTAAAGACAATGAGCAGTTCTTC. This gives the protein CASSYRPGTGVKDNEQFF.

This clone has a handful of counts. The chain has TRBV18 and TRBJ1-6; D is uncertain. The CDR3 contains 13 residues. Germline V lookup: CDR1 KGHSH, CDR2 LQKENI. V was pared by 2 bases and J by 10 bases, with 9 bases between. The CDR3 protein is CASSPGEGSPLHF. For the CDR3, the DNA is TGTGCCAGCTCACCAGGAGAGGGATCACCCCTCCACTTT. The full variable domain, with the rest looked up from reference TRBV18 and TRBJ1-6, is NAGVMQNPRHLVRRRGQEARLRCSPMKGHSHVYWYRQLPEEGLKFMVYLQKENIIDESGMPKERFSAEFPKEGPSILRIQQVVRGDSAAYFCASSPGEGSPLHFGNGTRLTVT.